This T cell receptor beta chain appears in the sequencing data of a study of T-cell reconstitution after alpha-beta-depleted transplantation in children. Preparing the TCRbeta library involved the use of unique molecular identifiers. A single record per CDR3 protein comes from TCRdb applying MiXCR to the PCR reads. The table includes around 410,000 distinct CDR3 sequences, roughly 11% detected once. This clonotype was counted between two and nine times. V was shortened by 2 bases and J by 4 bases, with 9 bases between the two germline ends. This CDR3 region has 13 residues. This TCR came from a human donor who donated a stem cell graft to a child with acute myeloid leukemia. The sequenced sample was PBMCs from the stem cell graft donor, obtained from the stem cell graft. The chain links TRBV12-3 or TRBV12-4 to TRBJ2-7, with no clear D. The CDR3 DNA reads as TGTGCCAGCAGTTTAAAGGCGAGTTACGAGCAGTACTTC. It yields the protein CASSLKASYEQYF.